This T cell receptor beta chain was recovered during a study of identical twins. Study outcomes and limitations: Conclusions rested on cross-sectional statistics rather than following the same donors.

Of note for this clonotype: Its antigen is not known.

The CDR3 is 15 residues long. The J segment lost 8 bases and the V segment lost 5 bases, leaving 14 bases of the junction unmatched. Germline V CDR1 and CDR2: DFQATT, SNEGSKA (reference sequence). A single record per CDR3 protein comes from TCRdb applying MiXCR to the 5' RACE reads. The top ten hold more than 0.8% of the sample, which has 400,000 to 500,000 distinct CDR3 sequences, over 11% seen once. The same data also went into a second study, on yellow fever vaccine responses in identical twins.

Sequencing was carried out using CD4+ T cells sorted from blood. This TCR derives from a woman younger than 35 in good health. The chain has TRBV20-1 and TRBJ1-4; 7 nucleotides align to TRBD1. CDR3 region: CSAYDSGRGREKLFF. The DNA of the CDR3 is TGCAGTGCTTATGATTCGGGGAGGGGGCGCGAAAAACTGTTTTTT.